A selection of T cell receptor beta chains follows, all from one sample in a study of human T cells and chemical hapten exposure. TCRdb independently ran MiXCR on the RACE reads; one entry per CDR3 protein. In the table there are about 400,000 distinct CDR3 sequences, over 6% of which are singletons. The sample in question was whole blood, obtained in connection with sensitization to the hapten diphenylcyclopropenone (DPC). These receptors were taken from a woman aged 18-29 years with alopecia areata. Some clones in this sample may be carry-over from other donors' samples. Each CDR3 is given with its conserved first and last residue. Each record gives: J gene, D gene, V gene, clone size, CDR3 DNA, CDR3 protein. D genes are given only for firm matches. The size entry is marked missing in some rows and otherwise reads once, few, many or a size class.

j_call: TRBJ1-1; d_call: NA; v_call: TRBV7-2; clone_size: many; cdr3_nt: TGTGCCAGCAGCTTAGTGCTGGGGCCTACAGCTTTCTTT; cdr3_aa: CASSLVLGPTAFF
j_call: TRBJ1-1; d_call: NA; v_call: TRBV2; clone_size: few; cdr3_nt: TGTGCCAGCAGTGCCTTATACACTGAAGCTTTCTTT; cdr3_aa: CASSALYTEAFF
j_call: TRBJ1-2; d_call: NA; v_call: TRBV6-5; clone_size: NA; cdr3_nt: TGTGCCAGCAGTCCAATACAGGATGAGGTCGATGGCTACACCTTC; cdr3_aa: CASSPIQDEVDGYTF
j_call: TRBJ2-2; d_call: NA; v_call: TRBV6-4; clone_size: many; cdr3_nt: TGTGCCAGCAGTAACAAGGACGGGGGGCACACCGGGGAGCTGTTTTTT; cdr3_aa: CASSNKDGGHTGELFF
j_call: TRBJ2-1; d_call: NA; v_call: TRBV6-5; clone_size: NA; cdr3_nt: TGTGCCAGCACCACCGATGAGAGGAGCTCCTACAATGAGCAGTTCTTC; cdr3_aa: CASTTDERSSYNEQFF
j_call: TRBJ1-1; d_call: NA; v_call: TRBV20-1; clone_size: many; cdr3_nt: TGCAGTGCTCGAGGAGGGGGTTGGGAGACTGAAGCTTTCTTT; cdr3_aa: CSARGGGWETEAFF
j_call: TRBJ2-5; d_call: NA; v_call: TRBV18; clone_size: NA; cdr3_nt: TGTGCCAGCTCACCCCAGGGACTTAAAACGGGAGAGACCCAGTACTTC; cdr3_aa: CASSPQGLKTGETQYF
j_call: TRBJ2-7; d_call: TRBD2; v_call: TRBV5-1; clone_size: many; cdr3_nt: TGCGCCAGCAGCTCCGGGACTAGCGGGGGGCTCAGCTCCTACGAGCAGTACTTC; cdr3_aa: CASSSGTSGGLSSYEQYF
j_call: TRBJ1-1; d_call: NA; v_call: TRBV20-1; clone_size: few; cdr3_nt: TGCAGTGCTAGAACGGGGGCAGTGAACACTGAAGCTTTCTTT; cdr3_aa: CSARTGAVNTEAFF
j_call: TRBJ1-2; d_call: NA; v_call: TRBV4-1; clone_size: NA; cdr3_nt: TGCGCCAGCAGCCAAGGCTCATATTCTTCCTATGGCTACACCTTC; cdr3_aa: CASSQGSYSSYGYTF
j_call: TRBJ1-5; d_call: NA; v_call: TRBV12-3/TRBV12-4; clone_size: many; cdr3_nt: TGTGCCAGCAGAGCAGACAGTACCAATCAGCCCCAGCATTTT; cdr3_aa: CASRADSTNQPQHF
j_call: TRBJ2-3; d_call: NA; v_call: TRBV7-8; clone_size: NA; cdr3_nt: TGTGCCAGCAGCTTTGGCCGCGGAGATACGCAGTATTTT; cdr3_aa: CASSFGRGDTQYF
j_call: TRBJ2-7; d_call: NA; v_call: TRBV5-1; clone_size: many; cdr3_nt: TGCGCCAGCCGCTGGGGTGGCAGCTCCTACGAGCAGTACTTC; cdr3_aa: CASRWGGSSYEQYF
j_call: TRBJ2-1; d_call: TRBD2; v_call: TRBV9; clone_size: NA; cdr3_nt: TGTGCCAGCAGCCCACCGGGACTAGGGGCGAATGAGCAGTTCTTC; cdr3_aa: CASSPPGLGANEQFF
j_call: TRBJ2-3; d_call: TRBD2; v_call: TRBV29-1; clone_size: many; cdr3_nt: TGCAGCGTTGGGACTAGCGGATACACAGATACGCAGTATTTT; cdr3_aa: CSVGTSGYTDTQYF
j_call: TRBJ1-6; d_call: TRBD1; v_call: TRBV14; clone_size: NA; cdr3_nt: TGTGCCAGCAGCTCCCCGGGACAGGGGAGAAAGCTCCACTTT; cdr3_aa: CASSSPGQGRKLHF
j_call: TRBJ2-7; d_call: TRBD2; v_call: TRBV5-1; clone_size: few; cdr3_nt: TGCGCCAGCAGCCCCTCCGGGGACTACACCTACGAGCAGTACTTC; cdr3_aa: CASSPSGDYTYEQYF
j_call: TRBJ2-7; d_call: TRBD1; v_call: TRBV12-3/TRBV12-4; clone_size: few; cdr3_nt: TGTGCCAGCACCCCCGGGACAGTTTCCTACGAGCAGTACTTC; cdr3_aa: CASTPGTVSYEQYF
j_call: TRBJ1-4; d_call: TRBD1; v_call: TRBV5-1; clone_size: few; cdr3_nt: TGCGCCAGCAGCGCAACAGGGGTAACTAATGAAAAACTGTTTTTT; cdr3_aa: CASSATGVTNEKLFF
j_call: TRBJ2-7; d_call: NA; v_call: TRBV28; clone_size: few; cdr3_nt: TGTGCCAGCAGTTTGGTCGGTAAGACGGGCCGGTACTTC; cdr3_aa: CASSLVGKTGRYF
j_call: TRBJ1-1; d_call: TRBD1; v_call: TRBV20-1; clone_size: NA; cdr3_nt: TGCAGTGCTCGGACAGGGAAGGACACTGAAGCTTTCTTT; cdr3_aa: CSARTGKDTEAFF
j_call: TRBJ2-2; d_call: TRBD1; v_call: TRBV4-3; clone_size: NA; cdr3_nt: TGCGCCAGCAGCCAAGGCAGGGGGTCCCTCCTGAACACCGGGGAGCTGTTTTTT; cdr3_aa: CASSQGRGSLLNTGELFF
j_call: TRBJ2-6; d_call: NA; v_call: TRBV7-2; clone_size: NA; cdr3_nt: TGTGCCAGCAGCTTAGATTGGGGCCAGACTGGGGCCAACGTCCTGACTTTC; cdr3_aa: CASSLDWGQTGANVLTF
j_call: TRBJ2-2; d_call: NA; v_call: TRBV5-1; clone_size: many; cdr3_nt: TGCGCCAGCAGCTTAGGCAGCGCGAACACCGGGGAGCTGTTTTTT; cdr3_aa: CASSLGSANTGELFF
j_call: TRBJ1-4; d_call: NA; v_call: TRBV15; clone_size: many; cdr3_nt: TGTGCCACCAGCAGAGATCCGGGACCTTTTTCTGCAACTAATGAAAAACTGTTTTTT; cdr3_aa: CATSRDPGPFSATNEKLFF
j_call: TRBJ1-1; d_call: TRBD1; v_call: TRBV7-2; clone_size: many; cdr3_nt: TGTGCCAGCAGCGGATCGACAGGGGTCGGGGAAGCTTTCTTT; cdr3_aa: CASSGSTGVGEAFF
j_call: TRBJ2-7; d_call: TRBD2; v_call: TRBV28; clone_size: NA; cdr3_nt: TGTGCCAGCAGCTCCCGCGGGGGGGCCGACTACGAGCAGTACTTC; cdr3_aa: CASSSRGGADYEQYF
j_call: TRBJ2-5; d_call: NA; v_call: TRBV5-1; clone_size: NA; cdr3_nt: TGCGCCAGCAGCGGGGCCACCCAAGAGACCCAGTACTTC; cdr3_aa: CASSGATQETQYF
j_call: TRBJ2-2; d_call: NA; v_call: TRBV27; clone_size: few; cdr3_nt: TGTGCCAGCAGCTCCTCTGACACCGGGGAGCTGTTTTTT; cdr3_aa: CASSSSDTGELFF
j_call: TRBJ1-3; d_call: NA; v_call: TRBV12-3/TRBV12-4; clone_size: many; cdr3_nt: TGTGCCAGCACCCGAGGCGCTGGAAACACCATATATTTT; cdr3_aa: CASTRGAGNTIYF
j_call: TRBJ1-1; d_call: TRBD1; v_call: TRBV18; clone_size: NA; cdr3_nt: TGTGCCAGCTCACCGTTCACGAGTTTGGGGACAGGGAACACTGAAGCTTTCTTT; cdr3_aa: CASSPFTSLGTGNTEAFF
j_call: TRBJ1-2; d_call: NA; v_call: TRBV12-3/TRBV12-4; clone_size: many; cdr3_nt: TGTGCCAGCAGTTTAGGATCCGGCGTCCGACTTGGCTACACCTTC; cdr3_aa: CASSLGSGVRLGYTF
j_call: TRBJ2-7; d_call: NA; v_call: TRBV5-1; clone_size: NA; cdr3_nt: TGCGCCAGCAGCCGCGGGACAATTGGAGGGGAGCAGTACTTC; cdr3_aa: CASSRGTIGGEQYF
j_call: TRBJ2-3; d_call: NA; v_call: TRBV2; clone_size: NA; cdr3_nt: TGTGCCAGCAACAGGGATTACGCAGATACGCAGTATTTT; cdr3_aa: CASNRDYADTQYF
j_call: TRBJ2-7; d_call: NA; v_call: TRBV28; clone_size: few; cdr3_nt: TGTGCCAGCAGCCAACCCACCCGGGGTTACGAGCAGTACTTC; cdr3_aa: CASSQPTRGYEQYF
j_call: TRBJ2-7; d_call: NA; v_call: TRBV20-1; clone_size: few; cdr3_nt: TGCAGTGCCGCGTTGGCCCCAACCTACGAGCAGTACTTC; cdr3_aa: CSAALAPTYEQYF
j_call: TRBJ2-7; d_call: NA; v_call: TRBV19; clone_size: NA; cdr3_nt: TGTGCCAGTAGTCCGGCCAGTCGCGACTACGAGCAGTACTTC; cdr3_aa: CASSPASRDYEQYF
j_call: TRBJ2-7; d_call: NA; v_call: TRBV4-3; clone_size: few; cdr3_nt: TGCGCCAGCAGCTCCCAAGTCCGCGATGGGGAGCAGTACTTC; cdr3_aa: CASSSQVRDGEQYF
j_call: TRBJ1-2; d_call: NA; v_call: TRBV7-9; clone_size: few; cdr3_nt: TGTGCCAGCAGCCTTCCGGACAGAAGCTATGGCTACACCTTC; cdr3_aa: CASSLPDRSYGYTF